A single T cell receptor beta chain is shown here with its context. The sample belongs to a study of cytomegalovirus exposure and HLA in healthy donors. PCR involved 60 Vbeta and 13 Jbeta primers. The protocol was immunoSEQ multiplex PCR, while the TCRdb copy is restricted to in-frame clones and leaves out a portion. This table holds over 150,000 clones, 80% found once. This CDR3 spans 21 amino acids. V was pared by 1 base and J by 0 bases, with 25 bases between. Germline V gene sequence: CDR1 MGHRA, CDR2 YSYEKL. The gene calls are TRBV4-1 and TRBJ2-4, with D possibly matching TRBD1 (6 bases). The sample taken for sequencing was PBMCs. This receptor was obtained from a man younger than 45 in good health and CMV-seropositive. CDR3 in DNA: TGCGCCAGCAGCCAAGTAGTGGTTTCGTCCTCCAGGGGCCTAGCCAAAAACATTCAGTACTTC. This translates into CASSQVVVSSSRGLAKNIQYF.